This TCR beta chain was captured in a study of T-cell memory formation after mild COVID-19. TCRdb used MiXCR to reprocess the 5' RACE reads, holding one entry per CDR3 protein. The table includes a few hundred thousand distinct CDR3 sequences, around 20% detected once. Germline CDR1 SGDLS, CDR2 YYNGEE. Trimming shortened V by 0 bases and J by 6 bases, and 10 bases separated the two germline ends. This CDR3 contains 14 residues. The chain is built from TRBV9 and TRBJ2-1; TRBD2 might be the D (6 bases). The sequencing input was PBMCs or a T cell subset sorted from them (not recorded which). The origin of this receptor is an adult woman who had mild COVID-19 (a few samples of this study predate the infection). Cell type and time point are not known. The CDR3 coding sequence is TGTGCCAGCAGCGTAGGGGGTAGCGGCAATGAGCAGTTCTTC. Translated, it gives CASSVGGSGNEQFF.